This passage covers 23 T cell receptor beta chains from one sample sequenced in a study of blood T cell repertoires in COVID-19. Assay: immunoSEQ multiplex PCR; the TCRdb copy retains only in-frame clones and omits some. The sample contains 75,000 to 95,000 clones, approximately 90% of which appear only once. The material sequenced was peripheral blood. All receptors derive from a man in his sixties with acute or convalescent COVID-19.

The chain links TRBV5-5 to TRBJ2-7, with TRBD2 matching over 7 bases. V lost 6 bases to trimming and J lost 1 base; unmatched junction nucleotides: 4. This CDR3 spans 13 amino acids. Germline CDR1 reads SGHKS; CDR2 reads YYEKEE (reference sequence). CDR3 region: CASTMGGSYEQYF. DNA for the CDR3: TGTGCCAGCACCATGGGGGGGTCCTACGAGCAGTACTTC.

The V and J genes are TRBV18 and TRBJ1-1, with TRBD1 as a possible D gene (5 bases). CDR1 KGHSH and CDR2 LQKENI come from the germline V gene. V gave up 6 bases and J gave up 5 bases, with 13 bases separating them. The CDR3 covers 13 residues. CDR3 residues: CASSSSGLTEAFF. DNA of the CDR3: TGTGCCAGCTCTTCCTCAGGGTTAACTGAAGCTTTCTTT.

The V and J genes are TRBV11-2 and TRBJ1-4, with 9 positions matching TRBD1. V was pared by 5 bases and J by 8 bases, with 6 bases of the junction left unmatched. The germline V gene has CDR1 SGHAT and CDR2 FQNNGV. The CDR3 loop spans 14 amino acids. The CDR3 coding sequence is TGTGCCAGCAGCAAGGGACAGGGCGGGGAAAAACTGTTTTTT. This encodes CASSKGQGGEKLFF.

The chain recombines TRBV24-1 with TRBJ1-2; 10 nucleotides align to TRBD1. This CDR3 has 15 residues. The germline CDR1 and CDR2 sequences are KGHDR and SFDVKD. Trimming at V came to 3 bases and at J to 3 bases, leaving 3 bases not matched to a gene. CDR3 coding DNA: TGTGCCACCAGTGATAGACAGGGGGCTGACTATGGCTACACCTTC. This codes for CATSDRQGADYGYTF.

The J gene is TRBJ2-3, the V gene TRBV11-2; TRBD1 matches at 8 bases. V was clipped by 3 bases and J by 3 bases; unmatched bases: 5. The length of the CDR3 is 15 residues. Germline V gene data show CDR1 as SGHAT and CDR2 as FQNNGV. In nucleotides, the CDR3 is TGTGCCAGCAGCTTGGGGACAGGAATTACAGATACGCAGTATTTT. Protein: CASSLGTGITDTQYF. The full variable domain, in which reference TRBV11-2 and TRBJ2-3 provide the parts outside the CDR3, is EAGVAQSPRYKIIEKRQSVAFWCNPISGHATLYWYQQILGQGPKLLIQFQNNGVVDDSQLPKDRFSAERLKGVDSTLKIQPAKLEDSAVYLCASSLGTGITDTQYFGPGTRLTVL.

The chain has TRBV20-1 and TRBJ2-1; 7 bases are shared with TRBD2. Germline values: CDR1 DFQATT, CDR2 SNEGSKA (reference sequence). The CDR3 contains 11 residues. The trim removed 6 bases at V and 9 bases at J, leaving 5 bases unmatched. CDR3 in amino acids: CSAPGLGEQFF. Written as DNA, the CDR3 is TGCAGTGCACCCGGACTAGGTGAGCAGTTCTTC.

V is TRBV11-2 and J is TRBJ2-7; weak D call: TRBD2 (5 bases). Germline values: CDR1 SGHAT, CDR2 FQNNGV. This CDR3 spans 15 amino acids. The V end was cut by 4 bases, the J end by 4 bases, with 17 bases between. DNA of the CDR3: TGTGCCAGCAGCTCTCTTACGGGCCGGGGTTACGAGCAGTACTTC. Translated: CASSSLTGRGYEQYF.

CDR3 coding DNA: TGTGCCAGCAGCTCCGGGACTAGCGGGGGGGCCATAGATACGCAGTATTTT. Amino acid sequence: CASSSGTSGGAIDTQYF. The chain links TRBV7-2 to TRBJ2-3; 16 nucleotides agree with TRBD2. Germline V CDR1 and CDR2: SGHTA, FQGNSA. V was clipped by 4 bases and J by 5 bases; unmatched bases: 6. CDR3 length: 17 amino acids.

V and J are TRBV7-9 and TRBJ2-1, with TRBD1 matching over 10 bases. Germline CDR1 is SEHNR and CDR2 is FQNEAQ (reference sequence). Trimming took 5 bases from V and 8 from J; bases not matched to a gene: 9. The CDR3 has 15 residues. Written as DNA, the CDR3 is TGTGCCAGCAGCCCGACAGGGGGCCCCTGGGATGAGCAGTTCTTC. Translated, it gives CASSPTGGPWDEQFF.

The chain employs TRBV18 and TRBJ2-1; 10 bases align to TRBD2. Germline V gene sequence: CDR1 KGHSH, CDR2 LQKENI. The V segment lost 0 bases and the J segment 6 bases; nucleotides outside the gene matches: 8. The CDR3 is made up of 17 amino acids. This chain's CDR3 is CASSPPSRLAGVNEQFF. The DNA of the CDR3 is TGTGCCAGCTCACCACCGTCCAGGCTAGCGGGGGTCAATGAGCAGTTCTTC. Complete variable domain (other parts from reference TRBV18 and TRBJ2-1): NAGVMQNPRHLVRRRGQEARLRCSPMKGHSHVYWYRQLPEEGLKFMVYLQKENIIDESGMPKERFSAEFPKEGPSILRIQQVVRGDSAAYFCASSPPSRLAGVNEQFFGPGTRLTVL.

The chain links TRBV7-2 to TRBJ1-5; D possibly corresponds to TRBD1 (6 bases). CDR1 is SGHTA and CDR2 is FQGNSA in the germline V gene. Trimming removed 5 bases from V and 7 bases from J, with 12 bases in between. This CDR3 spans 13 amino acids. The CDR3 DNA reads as TGTGCCAGCAGCCCTGAGAGGGGGCAGCCCCAGCATTTT. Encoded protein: CASSPERGQPQHF.

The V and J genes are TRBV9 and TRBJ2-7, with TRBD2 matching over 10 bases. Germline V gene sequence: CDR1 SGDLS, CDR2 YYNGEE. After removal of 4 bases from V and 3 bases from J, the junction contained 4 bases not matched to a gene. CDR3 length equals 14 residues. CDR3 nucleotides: TGTGCCAGCAGCCCCGAGCGGGGGGGCTACGAGCAGTACTTC. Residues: CASSPERGGYEQYF.

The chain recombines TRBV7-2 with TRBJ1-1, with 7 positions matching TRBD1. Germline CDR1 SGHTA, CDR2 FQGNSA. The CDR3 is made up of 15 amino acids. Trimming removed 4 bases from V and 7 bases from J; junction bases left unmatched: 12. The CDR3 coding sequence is TGTGCCAGCAGCTCCTACAGGGGAAGGAATAGTGAAGCTTTCTTT. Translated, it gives CASSSYRGRNSEAFF.

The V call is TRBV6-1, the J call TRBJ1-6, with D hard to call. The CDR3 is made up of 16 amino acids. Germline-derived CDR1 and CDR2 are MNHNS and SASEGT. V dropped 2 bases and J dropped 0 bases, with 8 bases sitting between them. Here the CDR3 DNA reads TGTGCCAGCAGTGAATCTGGTAGCTCCTATAATTCACCCCTCCACTTT. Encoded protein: CASSESGSSYNSPLHF.

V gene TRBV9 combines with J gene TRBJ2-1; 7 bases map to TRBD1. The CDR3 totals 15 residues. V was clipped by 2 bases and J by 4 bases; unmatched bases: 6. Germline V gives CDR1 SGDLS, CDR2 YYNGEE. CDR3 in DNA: TGTGCCAGCAGCGTGAGCAGGGGGAATTACAATGAGCAGTTCTTC. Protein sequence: CASSVSRGNYNEQFF. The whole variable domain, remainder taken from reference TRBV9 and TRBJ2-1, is DSGVTQTPKHLITATGQRVTLRCSPRSGDLSVYWYQQSLDQGLQFLIQYYNGEERAKGNILERFSAQQFPDLHSELNLSSLELGDSALYFCASSVSRGNYNEQFFGPGTRLTVL.

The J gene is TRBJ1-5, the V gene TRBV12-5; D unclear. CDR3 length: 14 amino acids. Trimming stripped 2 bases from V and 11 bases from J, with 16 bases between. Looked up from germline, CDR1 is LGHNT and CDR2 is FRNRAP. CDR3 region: CASGLNDGAAAQHF. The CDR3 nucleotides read TGTGCTAGTGGTTTGAACGACGGAGCGGCGGCCCAGCATTTT.

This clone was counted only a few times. In nucleotides, the CDR3 is TGTGCCAGCAGCTTGGAAGGGGGCACTCTTCAGCCCCAGCATTTT. Translated: CASSLEGGTLQPQHF. The chain is built from TRBV5-8 and TRBJ1-5, with TRBD1 matching 7 bases. The V segment lost 0 bases and the J segment 6 bases; nucleotides outside the gene matches: 6. CDR1 is SGHTS, CDR2 YDEGEE, per germline. The CDR3 length is 15 residues.

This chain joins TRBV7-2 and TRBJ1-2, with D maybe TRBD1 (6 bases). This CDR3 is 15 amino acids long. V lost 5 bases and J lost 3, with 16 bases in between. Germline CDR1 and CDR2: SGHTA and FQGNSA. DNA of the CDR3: TGTGCCAGCAGCATATTCTACAGGGTTGACTATGGCTACACCTTC. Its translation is CASSIFYRVDYGYTF.

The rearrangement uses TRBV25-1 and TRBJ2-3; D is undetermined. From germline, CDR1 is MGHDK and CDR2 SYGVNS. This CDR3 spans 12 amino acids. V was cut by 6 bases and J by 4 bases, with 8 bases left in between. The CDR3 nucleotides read TGTGCCAGCAGAAGCATGGCAGATACGCAGTATTTT. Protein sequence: CASRSMADTQYF.

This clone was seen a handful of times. DNA for the CDR3: TGTGCCAGCCGTCGGGATAGCAATCAGCCCCAGCATTTT. This gives the protein CASRRDSNQPQHF. The gene calls are TRBV6-5 and TRBJ1-5; D ambiguous. The CDR3 extends over 13 amino acids. V was clipped by 8 bases and J by 0 bases, with 8 bases between them. Per the germline V gene, CDR1 is MNHEY and CDR2 is SVGAGI.

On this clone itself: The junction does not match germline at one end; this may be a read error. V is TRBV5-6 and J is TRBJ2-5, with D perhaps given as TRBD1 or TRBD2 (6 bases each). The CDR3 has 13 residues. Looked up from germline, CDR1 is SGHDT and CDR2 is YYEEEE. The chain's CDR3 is CASNLEGVETQYF. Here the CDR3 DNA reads TGTGCCAGCAACTTGGAGGGGGTTGAGACCCAGTACTTC.

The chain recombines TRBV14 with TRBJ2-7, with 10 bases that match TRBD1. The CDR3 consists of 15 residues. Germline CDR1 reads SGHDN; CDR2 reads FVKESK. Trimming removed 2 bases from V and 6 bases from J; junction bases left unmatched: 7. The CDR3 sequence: CASSQFRDRGPEQYF. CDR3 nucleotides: TGTGCCAGCAGCCAATTCCGAGACAGGGGGCCCGAGCAGTACTTC.

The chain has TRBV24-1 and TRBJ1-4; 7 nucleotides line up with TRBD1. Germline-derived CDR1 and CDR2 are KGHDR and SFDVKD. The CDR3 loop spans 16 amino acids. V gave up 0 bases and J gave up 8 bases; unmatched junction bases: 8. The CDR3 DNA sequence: TGTGCCACCAGTGATTTGACGCCAGGGGGGTCGGAAAAACTGTTTTTT. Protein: CATSDLTPGGSEKLFF.